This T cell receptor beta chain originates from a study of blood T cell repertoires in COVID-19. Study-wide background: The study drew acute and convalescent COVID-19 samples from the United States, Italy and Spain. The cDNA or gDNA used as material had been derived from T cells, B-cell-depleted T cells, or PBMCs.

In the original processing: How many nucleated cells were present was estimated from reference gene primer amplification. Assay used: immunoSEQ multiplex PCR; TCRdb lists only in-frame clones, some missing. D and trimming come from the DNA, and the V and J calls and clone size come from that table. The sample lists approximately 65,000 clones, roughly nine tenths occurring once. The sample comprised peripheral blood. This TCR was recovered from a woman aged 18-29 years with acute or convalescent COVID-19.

CDR3 nucleotide sequence: TGTGCCAGCTCACCACCAGGGGTCAATGAGCAGTTCTTC. This encodes CASSPPGVNEQFF. V and J are TRBV18 and TRBJ2-1; D may be TRBD1 (5 bases). The CDR3 contains 13 residues. Trimming took 0 bases from V and 6 from J, leaving 6 bases between them. Germline CDR1 and CDR2: KGHSH and LQKENI.